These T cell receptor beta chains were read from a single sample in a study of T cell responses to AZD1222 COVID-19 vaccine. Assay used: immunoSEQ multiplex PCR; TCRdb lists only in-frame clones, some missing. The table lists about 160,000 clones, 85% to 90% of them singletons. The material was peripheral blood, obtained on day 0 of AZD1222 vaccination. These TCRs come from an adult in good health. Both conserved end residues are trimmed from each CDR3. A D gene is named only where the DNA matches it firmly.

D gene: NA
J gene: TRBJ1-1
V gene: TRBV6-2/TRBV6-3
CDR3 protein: ASSYGAPNTEAF

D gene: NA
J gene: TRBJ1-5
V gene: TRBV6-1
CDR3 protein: ASSETGGRQPQH

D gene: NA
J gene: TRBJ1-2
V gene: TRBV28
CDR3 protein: ASKEPADYGYT

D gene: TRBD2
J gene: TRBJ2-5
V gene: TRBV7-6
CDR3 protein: ASSYRLGGETQY

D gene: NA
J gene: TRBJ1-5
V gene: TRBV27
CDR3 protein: ASSLKDSNQPQH

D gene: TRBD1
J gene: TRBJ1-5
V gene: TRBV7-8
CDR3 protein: ASSLDRDRGRNQPQH

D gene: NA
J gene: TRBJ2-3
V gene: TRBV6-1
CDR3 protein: ASSEALEGTDTQY

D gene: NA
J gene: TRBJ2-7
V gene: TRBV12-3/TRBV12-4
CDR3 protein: ASSLRAASEQY

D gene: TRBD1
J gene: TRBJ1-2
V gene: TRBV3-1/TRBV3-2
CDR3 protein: ASSPSRGPDGYT

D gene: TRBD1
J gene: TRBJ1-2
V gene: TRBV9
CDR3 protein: ASSVRQGGAYGYT

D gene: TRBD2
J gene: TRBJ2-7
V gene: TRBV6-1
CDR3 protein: ASSEAPGTSGSYEQY

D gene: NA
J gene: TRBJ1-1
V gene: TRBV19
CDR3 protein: ASSPSPWTEAF

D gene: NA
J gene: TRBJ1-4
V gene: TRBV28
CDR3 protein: ASSFKGTTNEKLF

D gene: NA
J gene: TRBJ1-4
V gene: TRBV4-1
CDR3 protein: ASSQDGEGLGEKLF

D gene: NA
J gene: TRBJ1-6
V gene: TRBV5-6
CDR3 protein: ASSLGLEPSPLH

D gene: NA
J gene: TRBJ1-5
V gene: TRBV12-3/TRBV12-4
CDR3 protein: ASSTGGLQPQH

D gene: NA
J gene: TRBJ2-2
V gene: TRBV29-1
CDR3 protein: SAPKPNTGELF

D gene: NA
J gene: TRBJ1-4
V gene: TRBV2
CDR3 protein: ASSQEGEKLF

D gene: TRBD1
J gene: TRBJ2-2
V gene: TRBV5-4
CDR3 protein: ASSQTGGGNTGELF

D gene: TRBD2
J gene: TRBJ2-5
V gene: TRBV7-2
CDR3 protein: ASSLVGGGAIETQY

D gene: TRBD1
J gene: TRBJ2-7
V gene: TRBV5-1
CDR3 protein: ASRDRGRSYEQY

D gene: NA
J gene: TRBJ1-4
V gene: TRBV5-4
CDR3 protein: ASSFAGRRGEKLF

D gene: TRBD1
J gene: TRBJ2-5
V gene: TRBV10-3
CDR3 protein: AISNSGGETQY

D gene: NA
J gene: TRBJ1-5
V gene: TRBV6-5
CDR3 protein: ASSYGKYSNQPQH

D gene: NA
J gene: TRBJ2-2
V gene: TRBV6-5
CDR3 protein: ASTSVSGELF

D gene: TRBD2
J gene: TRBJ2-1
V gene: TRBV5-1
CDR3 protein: ASSLVLAGVGNEQF

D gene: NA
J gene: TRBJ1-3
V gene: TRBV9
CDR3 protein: ASSVDTGDSGNTIY

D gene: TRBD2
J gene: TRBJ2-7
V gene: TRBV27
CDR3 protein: ASSVAGGTYEQY

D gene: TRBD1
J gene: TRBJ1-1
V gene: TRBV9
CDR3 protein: ASSSQDRGGLEAF

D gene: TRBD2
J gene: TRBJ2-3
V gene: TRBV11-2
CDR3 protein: ASSLGLAGARGTDTQY

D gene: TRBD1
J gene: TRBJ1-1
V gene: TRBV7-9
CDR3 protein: ASSWDRGFPEAF

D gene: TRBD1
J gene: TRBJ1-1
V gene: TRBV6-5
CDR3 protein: ASSLQGTMNTEAF

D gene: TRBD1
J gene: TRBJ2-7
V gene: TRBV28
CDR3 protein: ASDRVGRYEQY

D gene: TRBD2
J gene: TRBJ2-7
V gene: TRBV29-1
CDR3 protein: SVEDALAGVPYEQY

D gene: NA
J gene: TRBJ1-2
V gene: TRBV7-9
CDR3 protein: ASSLGEPGGAYGYT

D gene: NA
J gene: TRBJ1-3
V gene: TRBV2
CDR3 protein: ASNPSWSSSGNTIY

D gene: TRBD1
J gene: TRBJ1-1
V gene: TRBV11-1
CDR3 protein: ASSLRQGNTEAF

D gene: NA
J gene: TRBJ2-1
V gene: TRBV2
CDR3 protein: ASSRSNEQF

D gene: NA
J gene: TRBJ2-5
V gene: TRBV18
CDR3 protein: ASSPIRLETQY

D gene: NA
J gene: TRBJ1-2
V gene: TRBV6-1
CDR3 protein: ASSESFYGYT

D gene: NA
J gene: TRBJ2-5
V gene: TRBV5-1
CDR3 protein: ASSLVGLQETQY